This T cell receptor (beta chain) was recovered during a study of OX40 agonist ivuxolimab in advanced cancers. The study's findings and limits: The average count of expanded clones was higher among CD8+ T cells than among CD4+. Some of the nonresponding patients also showed low levels of normalized T-cell clonal expansion.

The CDR3 is made up of 17 amino acids. Germline CDR1 is LNHDA and CDR2 is SQIVND (reference sequence). The ends lost 5 bases at V and 3 bases at J; junction bases unmatched: 10. Sequenced by immunoSEQ multiplex PCR; TCRdb stores in-frame clones only, minus some. The table has 75,000 to 80,000 clones, 81% seen once. This clone occurred once. Antigen specificity is unknown. The sequencing used CD4+ or CD8+ T cells sorted from blood, collected in a trial of the OX40 agonist ivuxolimab. The clonotype originates from an adult with an advanced solid tumor such as melanoma, head and neck, liver or kidney cancer. This chain links TRBV19 with TRBJ1-2; TRBD1 agrees at 12 bases. The CDR3 bases are TGTGCCAGTAGTCCCGGGACAGGGGGCACCTCCTACTATGGCTACACCTTC. Translated: CASSPGTGGTSYYGYTF.